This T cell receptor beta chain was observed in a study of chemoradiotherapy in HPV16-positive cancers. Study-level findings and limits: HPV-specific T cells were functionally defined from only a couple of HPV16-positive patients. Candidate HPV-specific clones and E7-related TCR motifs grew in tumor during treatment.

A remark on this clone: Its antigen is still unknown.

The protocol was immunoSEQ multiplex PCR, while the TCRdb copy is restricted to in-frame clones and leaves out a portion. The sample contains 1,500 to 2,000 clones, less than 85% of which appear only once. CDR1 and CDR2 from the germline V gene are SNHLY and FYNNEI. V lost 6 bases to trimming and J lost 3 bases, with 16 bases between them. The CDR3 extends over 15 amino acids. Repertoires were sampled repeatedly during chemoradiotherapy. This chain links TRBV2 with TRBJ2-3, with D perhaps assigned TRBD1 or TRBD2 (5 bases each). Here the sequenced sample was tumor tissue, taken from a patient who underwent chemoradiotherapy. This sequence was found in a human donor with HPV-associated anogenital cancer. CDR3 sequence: CASSIRAGGTDTQYF. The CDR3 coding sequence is TGTGCCAGCAGCATCAGGGCCGGAGGTACAGATACGCAGTATTTT.